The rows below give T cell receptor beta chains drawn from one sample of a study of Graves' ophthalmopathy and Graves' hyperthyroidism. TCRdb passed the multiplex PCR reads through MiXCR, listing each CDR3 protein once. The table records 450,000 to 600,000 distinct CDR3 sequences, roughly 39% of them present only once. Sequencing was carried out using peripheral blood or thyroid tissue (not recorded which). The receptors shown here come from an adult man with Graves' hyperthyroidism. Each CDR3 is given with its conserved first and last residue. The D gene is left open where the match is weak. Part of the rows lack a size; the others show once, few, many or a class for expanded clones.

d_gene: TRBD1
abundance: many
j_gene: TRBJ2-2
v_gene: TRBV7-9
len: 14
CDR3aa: CAIALGQPGGELFF
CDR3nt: TGTGCCATCGCCTTGGGACAGCCGGGCGGGGAGCTGTTTTTT

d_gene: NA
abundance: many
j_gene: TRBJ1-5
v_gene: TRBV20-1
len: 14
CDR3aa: CSARRDNSNQPQHF
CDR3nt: TGCAGTGCTCGGCGAGACAATAGCAATCAGCCCCAGCATTTT

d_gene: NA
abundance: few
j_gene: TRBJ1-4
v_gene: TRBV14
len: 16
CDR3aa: CASSQTGRGTNEKLFF
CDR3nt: TGTGCCAGCAGCCAAACAGGGAGGGGGACTAATGAAAAACTGTTTTTT

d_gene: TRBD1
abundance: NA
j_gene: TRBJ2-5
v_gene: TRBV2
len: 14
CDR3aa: CASRQGTAQETQYF
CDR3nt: TGTGCCAGCAGGCAGGGGACAGCACAAGAGACCCAGTACTTC

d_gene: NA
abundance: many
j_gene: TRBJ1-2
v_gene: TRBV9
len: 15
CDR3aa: CASSVLRVGAEGYTF
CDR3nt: TGTGCCAGCAGCGTGTTACGGGTAGGGGCGGAAGGCTACACCTTC

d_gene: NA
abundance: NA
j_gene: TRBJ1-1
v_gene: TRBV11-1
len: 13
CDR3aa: CASSLDGPGEAFF
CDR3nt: TGTGCCAGCAGCTTAGACGGCCCGGGGGAAGCTTTCTTT

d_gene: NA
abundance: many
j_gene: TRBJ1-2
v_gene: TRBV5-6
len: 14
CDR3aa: CASSRSLGHYGYTF
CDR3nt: TGTGCCAGCAGCCGCTCTTTGGGCCACTATGGCTACACCTTC

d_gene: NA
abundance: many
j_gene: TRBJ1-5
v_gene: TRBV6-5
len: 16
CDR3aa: CASRRSPNPSNQPQHF
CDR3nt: TGTGCCAGCAGACGCAGCCCAAACCCTAGCAATCAGCCCCAGCATTTT

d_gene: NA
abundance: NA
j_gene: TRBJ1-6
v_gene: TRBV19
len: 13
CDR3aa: CASNLGGISPLHF
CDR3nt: TGTGCCAGCAACTTGGGAGGAATCTCACCCCTCCACTTT

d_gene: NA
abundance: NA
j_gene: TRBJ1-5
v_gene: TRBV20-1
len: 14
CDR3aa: CSARDGEAGQPQHF
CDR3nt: TGCAGTGCTAGAGACGGAGAGGCGGGTCAGCCCCAGCATTTT

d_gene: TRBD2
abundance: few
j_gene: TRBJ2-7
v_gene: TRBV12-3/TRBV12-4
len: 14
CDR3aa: CASSSGGGRYEQYF
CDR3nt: TGTGCCAGCAGTTCTGGCGGGGGTCGCTACGAGCAGTACTTC

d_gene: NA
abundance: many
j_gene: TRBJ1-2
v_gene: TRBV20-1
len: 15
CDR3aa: CRGVQGSEVPYGYTF
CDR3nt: TGCAGGGGAGTACAGGGATCGGAGGTCCCTTATGGCTACACCTTC

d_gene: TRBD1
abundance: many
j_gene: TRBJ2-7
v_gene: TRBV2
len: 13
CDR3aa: CASSLDREDEQYF
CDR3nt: TGTGCCAGCAGCCTGGACAGGGAAGACGAGCAGTACTTC

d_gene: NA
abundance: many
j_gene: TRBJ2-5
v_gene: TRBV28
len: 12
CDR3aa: CASSLSLQTQYF
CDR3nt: TGTGCCAGCAGTCTATCCCTGCAGACCCAGTACTTC

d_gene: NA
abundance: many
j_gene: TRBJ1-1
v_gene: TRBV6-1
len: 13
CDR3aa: CASREQGNTEAFF
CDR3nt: TGTGCCAGCAGGGAACAGGGTAACACTGAAGCTTTCTTT

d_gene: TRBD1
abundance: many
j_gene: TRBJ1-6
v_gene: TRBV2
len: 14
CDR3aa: CASKSRTGASPLHF
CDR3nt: TGTGCCAGCAAGTCGAGGACAGGGGCTTCACCCCTCCACTTT

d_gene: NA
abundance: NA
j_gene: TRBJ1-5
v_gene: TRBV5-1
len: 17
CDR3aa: CASSLAGPGDGNQPQHF
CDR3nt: TGCGCCAGCAGCTTGGCCGGTCCAGGAGACGGCAATCAGCCCCAGCATTTT

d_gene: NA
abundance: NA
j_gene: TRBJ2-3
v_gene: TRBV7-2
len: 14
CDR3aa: CASSLALNTDTQYF
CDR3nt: TGTGCCAGCAGCTTAGCTCTAAACACAGATACGCAGTATTTT

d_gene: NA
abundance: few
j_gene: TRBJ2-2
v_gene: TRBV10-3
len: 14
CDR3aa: CAISESTSPGELFF
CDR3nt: TGTGCCATCAGTGAGTCAACTAGCCCCGGGGAGCTGTTTTTT

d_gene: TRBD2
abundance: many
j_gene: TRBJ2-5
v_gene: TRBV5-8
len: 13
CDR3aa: CAGSGRAGETQYF
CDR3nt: TGTGCCGGTAGCGGGAGGGCCGGGGAGACCCAGTACTTC

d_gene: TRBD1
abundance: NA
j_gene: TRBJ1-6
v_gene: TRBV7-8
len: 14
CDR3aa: CARIQGAHNSPLHF
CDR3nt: TGTGCTAGAATACAGGGGGCCCATAATTCACCCCTCCACTTT

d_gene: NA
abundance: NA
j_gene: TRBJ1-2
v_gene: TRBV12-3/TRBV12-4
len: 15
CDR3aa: CASSKGLGANYGYTF
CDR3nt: TGTGCCAGCAGTAAGGGCTTGGGGGCCAACTATGGCTACACCTTC

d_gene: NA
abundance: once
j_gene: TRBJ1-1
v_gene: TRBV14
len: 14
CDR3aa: CASSQVWGNTEAFF
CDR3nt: TGTGCCAGCAGCCAAGTATGGGGGAACACTGAAGCTTTCTTT

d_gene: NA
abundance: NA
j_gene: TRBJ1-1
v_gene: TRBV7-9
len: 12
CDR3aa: CAAGGSNTEAFF
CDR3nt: TGTGCCGCGGGGGGGAGTAACACTGAAGCTTTCTTT

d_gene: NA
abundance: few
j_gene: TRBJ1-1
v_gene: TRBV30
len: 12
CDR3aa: CAWRKGNTEAFF
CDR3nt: TGTGCCTGGAGGAAAGGGAACACTGAAGCTTTCTTT